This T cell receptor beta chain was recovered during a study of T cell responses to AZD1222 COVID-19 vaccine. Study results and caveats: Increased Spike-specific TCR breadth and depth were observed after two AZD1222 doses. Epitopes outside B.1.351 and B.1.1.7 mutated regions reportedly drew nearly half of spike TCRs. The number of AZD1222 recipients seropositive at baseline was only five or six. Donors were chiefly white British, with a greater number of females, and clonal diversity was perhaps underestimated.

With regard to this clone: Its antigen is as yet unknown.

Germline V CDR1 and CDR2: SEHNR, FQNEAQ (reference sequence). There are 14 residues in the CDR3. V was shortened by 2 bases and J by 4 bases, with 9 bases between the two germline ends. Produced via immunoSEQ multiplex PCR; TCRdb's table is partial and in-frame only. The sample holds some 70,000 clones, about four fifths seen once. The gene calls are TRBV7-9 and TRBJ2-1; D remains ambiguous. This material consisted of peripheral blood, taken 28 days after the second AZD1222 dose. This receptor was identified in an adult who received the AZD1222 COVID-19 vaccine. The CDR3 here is CASSLSVNYNEQFF. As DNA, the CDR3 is TGTGCCAGCAGCTTATCGGTTAATTACAATGAGCAGTTCTTC.